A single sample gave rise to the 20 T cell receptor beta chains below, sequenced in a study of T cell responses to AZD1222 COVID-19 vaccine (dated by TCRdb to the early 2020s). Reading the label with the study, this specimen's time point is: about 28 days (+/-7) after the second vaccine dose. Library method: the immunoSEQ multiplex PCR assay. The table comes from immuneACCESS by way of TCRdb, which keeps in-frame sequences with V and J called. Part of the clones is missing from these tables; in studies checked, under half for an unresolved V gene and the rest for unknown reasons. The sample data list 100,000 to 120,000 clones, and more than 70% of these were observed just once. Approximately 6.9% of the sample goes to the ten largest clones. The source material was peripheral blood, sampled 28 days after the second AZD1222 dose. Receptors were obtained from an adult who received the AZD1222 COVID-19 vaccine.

CDR3 bases: TGCAGTGCTAGTCGGGGGGGTAGCACAGATACGCAGTATTTT. It yields the protein CSASRGGSTDTQYF. The chain joins TRBV20-1 to TRBJ2-3; 8 bases fit TRBD2. The germline V gene encodes CDR1 DFQATT and CDR2 SNEGSKA (reference sequence). The CDR3 runs 14 residues. With 3 bases clipped from V and 0 bases from J, the junction kept 2 bases outside the gene matches.

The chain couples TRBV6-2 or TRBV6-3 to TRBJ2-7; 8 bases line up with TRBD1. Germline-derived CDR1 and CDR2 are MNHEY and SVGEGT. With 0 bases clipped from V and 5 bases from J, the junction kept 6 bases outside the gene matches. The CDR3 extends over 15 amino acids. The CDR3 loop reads CASSYSDRAEHEQYF. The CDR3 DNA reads TGTGCCAGCAGTTACTCGGACAGGGCGGAACACGAGCAGTACTTC.

CDR3 amino acids: CASSYSREAFF. The DNA for the CDR3 is TGTGCCAGCAGTTACTCCAGGGAAGCTTTCTTT. The chain combines TRBV6-2 or TRBV6-3 with TRBJ1-1, with D uncertain. The germline V gene has CDR1 MNHEY and CDR2 SVGEGT. Trimming took off 0 bases at V and 8 bases at J, with 4 bases between the two ends. This CDR3 contains 11 residues.

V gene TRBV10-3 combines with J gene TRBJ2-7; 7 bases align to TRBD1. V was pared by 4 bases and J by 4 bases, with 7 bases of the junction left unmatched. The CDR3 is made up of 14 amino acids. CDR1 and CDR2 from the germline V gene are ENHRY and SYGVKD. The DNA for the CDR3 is TGTGCCATCAGTGGGCGACAGGGTGGTTACGAGCAGTACTTC. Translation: CAISGRQGGYEQYF.

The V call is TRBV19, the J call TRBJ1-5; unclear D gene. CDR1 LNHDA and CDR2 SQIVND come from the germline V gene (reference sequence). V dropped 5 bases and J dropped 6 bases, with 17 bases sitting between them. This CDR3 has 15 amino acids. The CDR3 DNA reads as TGTGCCAGTAGTCAGTATGGTCCGCTCGCTCAGCCCCAGCATTTT. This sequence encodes CASSQYGPLAQPQHF.

Here the CDR3 reads CASSLISSTDTQYF. The CDR3 bases are TGCGCCAGCAGCTTGATTAGTAGCACAGATACGCAGTATTTT. The chain joins TRBV5-1 to TRBJ2-3; D is ambiguous. Germline values: CDR1 SGHRS, CDR2 YFSETQ. The CDR3 is 14 residues long. The V gene lost 1 base and the J gene lost 0 bases, with 6 bases spanning the gap.

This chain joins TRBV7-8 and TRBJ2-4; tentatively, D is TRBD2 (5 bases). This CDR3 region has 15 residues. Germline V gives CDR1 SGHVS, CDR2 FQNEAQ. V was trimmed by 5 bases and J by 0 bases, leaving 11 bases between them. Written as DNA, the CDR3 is TGTGCCAGCAGCACCGAGGCGGGAGCCAAAAACATTCAGTACTTC. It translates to CASSTEAGAKNIQYF. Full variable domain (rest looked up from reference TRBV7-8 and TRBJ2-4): GAGVSQSPRYKVAKRGQDVALRCDPISGHVSLFWYQQALGQGPEFLTYFQNEAQLDKSGLPSDRFFAERPEGSVSTLKIQRTQQEDSAVYLCASSTEAGAKNIQYFGAGTRLSVL.

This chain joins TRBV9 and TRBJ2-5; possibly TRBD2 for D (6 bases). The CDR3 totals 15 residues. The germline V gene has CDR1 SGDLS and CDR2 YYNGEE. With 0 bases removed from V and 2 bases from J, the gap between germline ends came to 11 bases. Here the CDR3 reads CASSVGPGEQETQYF. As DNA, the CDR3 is TGTGCCAGCAGCGTAGGTCCGGGGGAACAAGAGACCCAGTACTTC.

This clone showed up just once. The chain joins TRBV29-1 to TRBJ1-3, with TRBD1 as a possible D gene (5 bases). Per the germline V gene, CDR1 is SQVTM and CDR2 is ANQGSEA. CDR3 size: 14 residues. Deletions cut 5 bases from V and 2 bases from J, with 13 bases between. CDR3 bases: TGCAGCGTTACCACCGGGACCGCTGGAAACACCATATATTTT. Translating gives CSVTTGTAGNTIYF.

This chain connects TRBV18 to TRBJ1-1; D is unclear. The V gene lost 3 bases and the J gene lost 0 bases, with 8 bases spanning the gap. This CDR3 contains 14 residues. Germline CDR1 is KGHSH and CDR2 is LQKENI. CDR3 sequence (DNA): TGTGCCAGCTCACCCCCCACAGTGAACACTGAAGCTTTCTTT. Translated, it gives CASSPPTVNTEAFF.

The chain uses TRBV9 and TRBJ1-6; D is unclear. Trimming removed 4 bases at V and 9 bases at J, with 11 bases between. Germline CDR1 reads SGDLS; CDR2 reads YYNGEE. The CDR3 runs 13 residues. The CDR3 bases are TGTGCCAGCAGCCCAGGACTTCTTTCACCCCTCCACTTT. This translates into CASSPGLLSPLHF.

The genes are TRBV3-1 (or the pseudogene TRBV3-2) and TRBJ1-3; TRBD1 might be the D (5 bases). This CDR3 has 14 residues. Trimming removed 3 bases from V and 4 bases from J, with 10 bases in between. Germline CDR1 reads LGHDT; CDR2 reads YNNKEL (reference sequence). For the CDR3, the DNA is TGTGCCAGCAGCCACAGACAGAAAGGAAACACCATATATTTT. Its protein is CASSHRQKGNTIYF.

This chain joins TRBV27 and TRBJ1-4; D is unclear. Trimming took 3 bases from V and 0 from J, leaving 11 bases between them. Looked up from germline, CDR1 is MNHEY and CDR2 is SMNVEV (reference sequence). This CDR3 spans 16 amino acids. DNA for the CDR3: TGTGCCAGCAGTTTGTTCGGAACCGCAACTAATGAAAAACTGTTTTTT. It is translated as CASSLFGTATNEKLFF. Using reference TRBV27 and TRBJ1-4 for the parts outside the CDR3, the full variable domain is EAQVTQNPRYLITVTGKKLTVTCSQNMNHEYMSWYRQDPGLGLRQIYYSMNVEVTDKGDVPEGYKVSRKEKRNFPLILESPSPNQTSLYFCASSLFGTATNEKLFFGSGTQLSVL.

The CDR3 DNA reads TGCGCCAGCAGCCGAGACAGGGACGGGGCTCAGCCCCAGCATTTT. This codes for CASSRDRDGAQPQHF. This chain connects TRBV4-3 to TRBJ1-5, with 7 bases fitting TRBD1. After removal of 4 bases from V and 6 bases from J, the junction contained 9 bases not matched to a gene. CDR1 is LGHNA and CDR2 is YSLEER in the germline V gene. The CDR3 has 15 amino acids.

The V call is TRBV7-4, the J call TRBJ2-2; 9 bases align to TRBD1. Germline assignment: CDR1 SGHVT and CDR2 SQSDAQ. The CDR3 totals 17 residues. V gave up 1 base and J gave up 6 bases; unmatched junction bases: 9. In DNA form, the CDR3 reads TGTGCCAGCAGCTTAGGAAGGCGGGACAGGGCCCCCGGGGAGCTGTTTTTT. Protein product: CASSLGRRDRAPGELFF.

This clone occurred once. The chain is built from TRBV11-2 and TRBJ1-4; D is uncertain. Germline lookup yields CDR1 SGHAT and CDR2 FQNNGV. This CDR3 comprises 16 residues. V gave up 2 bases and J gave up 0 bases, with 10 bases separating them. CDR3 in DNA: TGTGCCAGCAGCTTAAATTCGGGTGCAACTAATGAAAAACTGTTTTTT. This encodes CASSLNSGATNEKLFF.

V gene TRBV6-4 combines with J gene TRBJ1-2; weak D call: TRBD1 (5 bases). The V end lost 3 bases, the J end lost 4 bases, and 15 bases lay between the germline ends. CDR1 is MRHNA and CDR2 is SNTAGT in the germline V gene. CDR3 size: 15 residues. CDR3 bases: TGTGCCAGCAGTGAGTTCCCCGGGACGCCCTATGGCTACACCTTC. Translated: CASSEFPGTPYGYTF.

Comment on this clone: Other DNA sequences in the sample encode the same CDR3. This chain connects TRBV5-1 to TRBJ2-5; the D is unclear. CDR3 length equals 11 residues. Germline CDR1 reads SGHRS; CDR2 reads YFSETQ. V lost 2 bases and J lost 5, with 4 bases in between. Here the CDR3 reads CASSFQETQYF. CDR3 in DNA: TGCGCCAGCAGCTTCCAGGAGACCCAGTACTTC. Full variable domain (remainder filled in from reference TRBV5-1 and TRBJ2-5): KAGVTQTPRYLIKTRGQQVTLSCSPISGHRSVSWYQQTPGQGLQFLFEYFSETQRNKGNFPGRFSGRQFSNSRSEMNVSTLELGDSALYLCASSFQETQYFGPGTRLLVL.

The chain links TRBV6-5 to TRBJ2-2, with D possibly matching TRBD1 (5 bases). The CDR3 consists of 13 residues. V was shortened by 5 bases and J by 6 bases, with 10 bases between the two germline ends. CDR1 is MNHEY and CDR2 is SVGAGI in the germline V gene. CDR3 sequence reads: CASSITGPGELFF. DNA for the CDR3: TGTGCCAGCAGTATCACAGGTCCCGGGGAGCTGTTTTTT.

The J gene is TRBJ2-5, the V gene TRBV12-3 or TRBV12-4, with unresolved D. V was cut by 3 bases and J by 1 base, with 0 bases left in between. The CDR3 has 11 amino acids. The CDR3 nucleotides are TGTGCCAGCAGTTTCCAAGAGACCCAGTACTTC. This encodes CASSFQETQYF.